These 7 T cell receptor beta chains were all obtained from the same sample, sequenced in a study of early T cells in non-severe SARS-CoV-2 infection. TCRdb fed the 5' RACE reads into MiXCR, producing one record per CDR3 protein. The sample consists of some 64,000 distinct CDR3 sequences, roughly 13% of them appearing once. The sequencing sample was made of whole blood. The receptors shown here come from an adult who was a healthcare worker with PCR-confirmed SARS-CoV-2 infection or an uninfected control (not recorded which).

The chain recombines TRBV29-1 with TRBJ2-7, with 10 bases that match TRBD2. The V gene end was trimmed by 4 bases and the J gene end by 3 bases; junction bases not matched to a gene: 9. CDR3 size: 15 residues. Germline V gene sequence: CDR1 SQVTM, CDR2 ANQGSEA. CDR3 in amino acids: CSVGVWLAGDYEQYF. Written as DNA, the CDR3 is TGCAGCGTTGGTGTGTGGCTAGCGGGGGACTACGAGCAGTACTTC.

Worth noting for this clonotype: A junction end diverges from the germline sequence, so it may reflect a read error. The CDR3 coding sequence is TGTGCCAGCAGTTTAGGGAGTCAGGGCAACCAGCCCCAGCATTTT. This gives the protein CASSLGSQGNQPQHF. J is TRBJ1-5 and V is TRBV12-3 or TRBV12-4; weak D call: TRBD1 (5 bases). There are 15 residues in the CDR3.

On this clonotype itself: A much larger clone differs from this one at a single base, so this may be a read error. The chain recombines TRBV7-8 with TRBJ2-7, with D possibly matching TRBD2 (5 bases). Germline V gene sequence: CDR1 SGHVS, CDR2 FQNEAQ. The CDR3 length is 16 residues. V lost 1 base, J lost 4 bases, and 17 bases lay in between. The CDR3 region is CASSLGGKLSIYEQYF. The CDR3 region has the DNA TGTGCCAGCAGCTTAGGAGGGAAGCTGTCGATTTACGAGCAGTACTTC.

This clonotype was seen a handful of times. The V call is TRBV5-1, the J call TRBJ2-7, with D possibly TRBD2 on 5 matching bases. The CDR3 sequence is 15 residues long. The V end lost 2 bases, the J end lost 0 bases, and 12 bases lay between the germline ends. Looked up from germline, CDR1 is SGHRS and CDR2 is YFSETQ. CDR3 region: CASSLGRVSSYEQYF. DNA of the CDR3: TGCGCCAGCAGCTTAGGGCGGGTTAGCTCCTACGAGCAGTACTTC.

V is TRBV7-8 and J is TRBJ1-4; D gene ambiguous. V lost 5 bases and J 4 bases, leaving 14 bases between the germline ends. The germline V gene has CDR1 SGHVS and CDR2 FQNEAQ. The CDR3 length is 15 residues. The CDR3 DNA is TGTGCCAGCAGCGTCGGACGGGCCTTTAATGAAAAACTGTTTTTT. Translated: CASSVGRAFNEKLFF.

The chain couples TRBV5-1 to TRBJ2-5; TRBD1 aligns across 8 bases. V was clipped by 4 bases and J by 4 bases; unmatched bases: 6. Germline V gene data show CDR1 as SGHRS and CDR2 as YFSETQ. The length of the CDR3 is 14 residues. The CDR3 sequence: CASSTRTGSETQYF. The DNA for the CDR3 is TGCGCCAGCAGCACCCGGACAGGGTCAGAGACCCAGTACTTC.

The chain uses TRBV28 and TRBJ2-1, with 7 bases matching TRBD2. This CDR3 comprises 15 residues. After removal of 6 bases from V and 7 bases from J, the junction contained 12 bases not matched to a gene. Germline CDR1 reads MDHEN; CDR2 reads SYDVKM. CDR3 nucleotide sequence: TGTGCCAGCAGCCCCTTTCGGGGAGGGCCGAATGAGCAGTTCTTC. Its translation: CASSPFRGGPNEQFF.